Following are 10 T cell receptor beta chains from one sample sequenced in a study of T-cell memory formation after mild COVID-19. TCRdb re-analysed the 5' RACE reads in MiXCR, keeping a single row per CDR3 protein. The profile shows over 450,000 distinct CDR3 sequences, 20% of them singletons. The specimen sequenced was PBMCs or a T cell subset sorted from them (not recorded which). The receptors were gathered from an adult woman who had mild COVID-19 (a few samples of this study predate the infection). Cell type and time point are not known.

The rearrangement joins TRBV4-3 to TRBJ2-3, with 10 bases lining up with TRBD2. Germline lookup yields CDR1 LGHNA and CDR2 YSLEER. The CDR3 consists of 16 residues. J gave up 4 bases and V 0 bases, and 4 bases lay outside the gene matches. CDR3 DNA: TGCGCCAGCAGCCAAGATTCTAGCGGGAGCCCAGATACGCAGTATTTT. It encodes CASSQDSSGSPDTQYF.

This rearrangement joins TRBV20-1 to TRBJ1-6, with D unclear. The V end lost 2 bases, the J end lost 0 bases, and 14 bases lay between the germline ends. The CDR3 consists of 17 residues. Germline CDR1 is DFQATT and CDR2 is SNEGSKA (reference sequence). In DNA, the CDR3 is TGCAGTGCTAGACGGGCGGTTATACTCTCCTATAATTCACCCCTCCACTTT. Amino acid sequence: CSARRAVILSYNSPLHF.

This clonotype was seen more than once but under ten times. The genes are TRBV20-1 and TRBJ2-3; unclear D gene. V lost 4 bases and J 2 bases, leaving 10 bases between the germline ends. There are 13 residues in the CDR3. CDR1 and CDR2 from the germline V gene are DFQATT and SNEGSKA (reference sequence). CDR3 in amino acids: CSAITGFTDTQYF. The CDR3 DNA is TGCAGTGCTATTACCGGATTCACAGATACGCAGTATTTT.

About this clonotype: An end of the junction differs from the germline gene, which may be a read error. The chain employs TRBV7-6 and TRBJ1-4, with D perhaps TRBD1 (5 bases). The CDR3 runs 15 residues. Germline V gene lookup returns CDR1 SGHVS and CDR2 FNYEAQ. CDR3 bases: TGTGCCAGCAGCCTAGCACCCCTCAGGGAGGAAAAACTGTTTTTT. It specifies CASSLAPLREEKLFF.

The chain carries TRBV7-9 and TRBJ2-7, with 9 bases lining up with TRBD1. Losses at the gene ends were 0 bases for V and 3 bases for J; bases not matched to a gene: 3. The CDR3 has 15 residues. Per the germline V gene, CDR1 is SEHNR and CDR2 is FQNEAQ (reference sequence). The CDR3, as DNA: TGTGCCAGCAGCTTAGCCGGGACAGGGTACTACGAGCAGTACTTC. Translating it yields CASSLAGTGYYEQYF.

There are a few counts of this clonotype. The chain carries TRBV7-2 and TRBJ2-7; 10 bases line up with TRBD2. The CDR3 contains 16 residues. The V gene's germline CDR1 is SGHTA and CDR2 FQGNSA. The V and J ends lost 0 bases and 0 bases, in that order; junction bases with no gene match: 2. In nucleotides, the CDR3 is TGTGCCAGCAGCTTAGCGGCTAGCGGGAGCTCCTACGAGCAGTACTTC. Translated, it gives CASSLAASGSSYEQYF.

The chain couples TRBV4-1 to TRBJ2-5; TRBD1 might be the D (6 bases). Trimming stripped 3 bases from V and 5 bases from J, with 22 bases between. Germline V gene lookup returns CDR1 MGHRA and CDR2 YSYEKL. The CDR3 extends over 17 amino acids. CDR3 loop: CASSHPQGRRDRETQYF. The CDR3 nucleotides are TGCGCCAGCAGCCACCCTCAGGGGCGCAGGGATCGGGAGACCCAGTACTTC.

This clonotype was observed a handful of times. The chain joins TRBV5-5 to TRBJ2-6, with D unresolved. Trimming took off 4 bases at V and 1 base at J, with 12 bases between the two ends. The CDR3 extends over 16 amino acids. Germline V lookup: CDR1 SGHKS, CDR2 YYEKEE (reference sequence). The CDR3 coding sequence is TGTGCCAGCAGCAACGGACGACGGTCTGGGGCCAACGTCCTGACTTTC. This codes for CASSNGRRSGANVLTF.

This clonotype was seen more than once but under ten times. The rearrangement links TRBV30 to TRBJ1-2, with a weak D call TRBD1 (6 bases). The CDR3 consists of 15 residues. The V gene lost 0 bases and the J gene lost 5 bases, with 16 bases spanning the gap. Germline V CDR1 and CDR2: GTSNPN, SVGIG (reference sequence). The CDR3 sequence is CAWSVQGSVGYGYTF. As DNA, the CDR3 is TGTGCCTGGAGTGTACAGGGCAGCGTAGGGTATGGCTACACCTTC.

There are a few counts of this clonotype. V usage is TRBV4-2 and J usage is TRBJ2-2; D is uncertain. The length of the CDR3 is 13 residues. Trimming cost V 1 base and J 8 bases, with 8 bases left between them. Germline V gene data show CDR1 as LGHNA and CDR2 as YNFKEQ. The chain's CDR3 is CASSQVKAGELFF. The CDR3 coding sequence is TGTGCCAGCAGCCAAGTTAAAGCGGGGGAGCTGTTTTTT.